This T cell receptor (beta chain) appears in the sequencing data of a study of shared T cell receptors in the human thymus. Clones were sequenced by immunoSEQ multiplex PCR, and TCRdb holds only the in-frame ones, with some missing. The sample consists of about 540,000 clones, more than 75% of them appearing once. This same sample was also part of a study on human thymus T cells. From that second work: Immunologically healthy infants in Finland undergoing congenital heart defect surgery were the donors. Resections were taken during corrective heart surgery, and the thymus tissue came from these.

Sequencing input: thymocytes. This receptor was identified in a boy less than two years old with a congenital heart defect.

CDR3 nucleotide sequence: TGTGCCAGCAGTCAAACGGGACTAGCGGGGATTGATGAGCAGTTCTTC. Translating gives CASSQTGLAGIDEQFF. The chain uses TRBV7-9 and TRBJ2-1, with 13 bases that match TRBD2. The CDR3 totals 16 residues. The germline CDR1 and CDR2 sequences are SEHNR and FQNEAQ (reference sequence). Germline trimming cut 6 bases from V and 8 bases from J; bases unmatched to any gene: 10.